These T cell receptor beta chains were read from a single sample in a study of T cells after posttransplantation cyclophosphamide. Produced via immunoSEQ multiplex PCR; TCRdb's table is partial and in-frame only. This sample carries tens of thousands of clones, none of them present only once. The specimen was PBMCs. Receptor source: a man aged 50-60 years in good health, CMV-negative, and a related stem cell transplant donor. CDR3s include the opening cysteine and the closing phenylalanine or tryptophan. A D gene is named only where the DNA matches it firmly. The size field is filled for only some rows; it gives once, few, many or a size class.

d_call: -; j_call: TRBJ1-1; clone_size: many; v_call: TRBV5-1; cdr3_nt: TGCGCCAGCAGCTTGACAGGGAAAATCAACACTGAAGCTTTCTTT; cdr3_aa: CASSLTGKINTEAFF
d_call: TRBD1; j_call: TRBJ2-7; clone_size: many; v_call: TRBV6-6; cdr3_nt: TGTGCCAGCAGTTACCAGAGCCGGGACAGGGCCTACGAGCAGTACTTC; cdr3_aa: CASSYQSRDRAYEQYF
d_call: -; j_call: TRBJ2-5; clone_size: -; v_call: TRBV2; cdr3_nt: TGTGCCAGCAGGGACCGGGACTTACAAGAGACCCAGTACTTC; cdr3_aa: CASRDRDLQETQYF
d_call: TRBD1; j_call: TRBJ1-4; clone_size: -; v_call: TRBV15; cdr3_nt: TGTGCCACCAGCAGAGTTTTGTCGGGACAGGAAAAACTGTTTTTT; cdr3_aa: CATSRVLSGQEKLFF
d_call: -; j_call: TRBJ2-3; clone_size: many; v_call: TRBV2; cdr3_nt: TGTGCCAGCATTTCTTCAGGGACAGATACGCAGTATTTT; cdr3_aa: CASISSGTDTQYF
d_call: TRBD2; j_call: TRBJ2-7; clone_size: many; v_call: TRBV5-1; cdr3_nt: TGCGCCAGCAGCTCAGGAAGGACTAGCGGGGGTAGGGAGCAGTACTTC; cdr3_aa: CASSSGRTSGGREQYF
d_call: -; j_call: TRBJ2-5; clone_size: many; v_call: TRBV5-1; cdr3_nt: TGCGCCAGCACCAAAACACAGGGAAGGGAGACCCAGTACTTC; cdr3_aa: CASTKTQGRETQYF
d_call: -; j_call: TRBJ2-5; clone_size: many; v_call: TRBV13; cdr3_nt: TGTGCCAGCAGCTTCCTCGACACCACAACAAACCAAGAGACCCAGTACTTC; cdr3_aa: CASSFLDTTTNQETQYF
d_call: TRBD1; j_call: TRBJ1-2; clone_size: many; v_call: TRBV6-4; cdr3_nt: TGTGCCAGCAGTGCAGACAGGGGGGTTTTGGATGGCTACACCTTC; cdr3_aa: CASSADRGVLDGYTF
d_call: TRBD2; j_call: TRBJ2-5; clone_size: -; v_call: TRBV7-8; cdr3_nt: TGTGCCAGCAGCTCAGTGACTAGCGGGAGGGCCGGGGTCTACCAAGAGACCCAGTACTTC; cdr3_aa: CASSSVTSGRAGVYQETQYF
d_call: TRBD1; j_call: TRBJ2-2; clone_size: -; v_call: TRBV7-3; cdr3_nt: TGTGCCAGCAGCCTGACAGGGGGGAACACCGGGGAGCTGTTTTTT; cdr3_aa: CASSLTGGNTGELFF